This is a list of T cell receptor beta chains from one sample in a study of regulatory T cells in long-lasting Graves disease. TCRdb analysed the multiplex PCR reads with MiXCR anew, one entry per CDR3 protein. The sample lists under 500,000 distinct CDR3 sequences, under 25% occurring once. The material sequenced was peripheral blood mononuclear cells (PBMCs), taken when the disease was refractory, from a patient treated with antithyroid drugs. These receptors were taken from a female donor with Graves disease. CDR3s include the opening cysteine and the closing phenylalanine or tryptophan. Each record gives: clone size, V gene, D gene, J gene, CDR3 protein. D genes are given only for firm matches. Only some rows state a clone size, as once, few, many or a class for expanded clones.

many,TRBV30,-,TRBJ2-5,CAWSVDGGRETQYF
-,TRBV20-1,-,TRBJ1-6,CSARDLLRNSPLHF
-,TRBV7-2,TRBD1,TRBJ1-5,CASSLDGTGNQPQHF
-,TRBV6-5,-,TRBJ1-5,CASSSTGTHTRSGNQPQHF
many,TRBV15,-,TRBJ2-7,CATSPPGLLNYEQYF
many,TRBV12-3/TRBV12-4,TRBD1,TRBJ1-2,CASSLAVGQPYGYTF
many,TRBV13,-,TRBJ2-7,CASSLGEDYEQYF
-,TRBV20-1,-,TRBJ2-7,CSAMGAGEGYEQYF
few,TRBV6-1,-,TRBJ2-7,CASSQGTKLYEQYF
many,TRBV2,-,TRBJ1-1,CAGKGGDTEAFF
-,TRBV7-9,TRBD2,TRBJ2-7,CASSLAGLAGDLSLYEQYF
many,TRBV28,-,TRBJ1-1,CASGGGGYEAFF
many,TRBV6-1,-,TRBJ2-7,CASRRGESYEQYF
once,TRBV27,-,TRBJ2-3,CASSYGRSGHTDTQYF
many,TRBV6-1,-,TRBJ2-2,CASSYSQITNTGELFF
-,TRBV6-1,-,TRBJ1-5,CASSPSGTGISAQHF
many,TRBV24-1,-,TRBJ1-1,CATSDRKNTEAFF
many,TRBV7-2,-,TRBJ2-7,CASSWHREGYEQYF
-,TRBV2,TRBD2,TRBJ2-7,CASSPDTLAEFDEQYF
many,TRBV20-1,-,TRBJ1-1,CSARRDSKRAFF
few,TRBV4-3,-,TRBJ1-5,CASSQDRGNRSPQHF
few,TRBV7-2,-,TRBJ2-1,CASSLEDSSYNEQFF
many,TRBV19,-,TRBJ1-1,CASSTGIHTEAFF
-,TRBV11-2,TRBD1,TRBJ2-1,CASSLVGDRGFYEQFF
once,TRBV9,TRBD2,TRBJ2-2,CASSVAASGSRTGELFF
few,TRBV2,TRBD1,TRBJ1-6,CASHSLDRADHSPLHF
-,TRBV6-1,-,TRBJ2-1,CASSHLVLSYNEQFF
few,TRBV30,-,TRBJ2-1,CAWSPRTPALQFF
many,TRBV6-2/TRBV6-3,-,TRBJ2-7,CASSYARLGYEQYF
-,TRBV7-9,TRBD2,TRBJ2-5,CASSLGAGTRETQYF
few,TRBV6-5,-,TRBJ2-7,CASSYAQGISYEQYF
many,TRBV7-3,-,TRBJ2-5,CASSQSGGRWETQYF
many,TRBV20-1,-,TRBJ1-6,CSARSSGNSPLHF
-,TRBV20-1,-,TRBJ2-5,CSARYRQVPRETQYF
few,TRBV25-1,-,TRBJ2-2,CASRGLAGELFF
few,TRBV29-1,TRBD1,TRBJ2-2,CSVDRGLRTGELFF
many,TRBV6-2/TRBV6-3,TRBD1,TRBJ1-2,CASSPPGQGGYTF
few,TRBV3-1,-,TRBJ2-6,CASSQVWDLPGANVLTF
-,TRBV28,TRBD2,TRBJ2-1,CASSLGTSGSNNEQFF
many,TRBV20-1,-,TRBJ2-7,CSARGRLVYEQYF
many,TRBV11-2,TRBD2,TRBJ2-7,CASSLGTSLYFYF
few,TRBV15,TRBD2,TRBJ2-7,CATSLGRVNEQYF
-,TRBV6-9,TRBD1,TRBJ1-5,CASSSTTGRGQPQHF
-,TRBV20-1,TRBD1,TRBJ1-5,CSAAGTGGLF
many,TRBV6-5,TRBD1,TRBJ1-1,CASSYSTLTGAENTEAFF
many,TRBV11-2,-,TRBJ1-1,CASSHSGVGTEAFF
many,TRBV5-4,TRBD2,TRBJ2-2,CASSLLSGGTGELFF
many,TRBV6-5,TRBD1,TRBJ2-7,CASSYLASFGQGIPYEQYF
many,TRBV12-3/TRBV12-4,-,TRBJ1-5,CASASFGVGNQPQHF
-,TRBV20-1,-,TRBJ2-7,CSATRSGSYEQYF
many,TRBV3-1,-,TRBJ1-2,CASSQEQNYGYTF
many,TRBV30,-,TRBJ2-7,CAWSVRYEQYF
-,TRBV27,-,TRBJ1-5,CASSSAVTSNQPQHF
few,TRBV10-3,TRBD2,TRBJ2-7,CAISEAGGRYEQYF
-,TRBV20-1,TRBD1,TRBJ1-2,CSARPRGGAGYTF